This T cell receptor beta chain was found in a study of beta chain features in type 1 diabetes. To note about this clone: Antigen unknown.

The collection from each donor was one heparinised blood draw averaging around 0.11 L. Cells sorted by CD45RO/CCR7/CD25/CD127/CD95/CD27 comprised CD4+ naive, central memory, regulatory and stem cell-like memory cells. The purity of all sorted populations exceeded 98%. Investigators reverse transcribed all isolated RNA, so they sequenced expressed TCRB transcripts. Sequencing was performed with immunoSEQ multiplex PCR; in TCRdb, only in-frame clones are kept and a portion is missing. The sample contains nearly 700,000 clones, 13% of which appear only once. The study's findings and limits: When VDJ junctions were examined, type 1 diabetes patients showed fewer insertions and more deletions. All four CD4+ subsets from Type 1 diabetes patients carried moderately but significantly shorter TCRB CDR3s.

The sequencing input was naive CD4+ T cells from blood. The receptor's source is a man aged 18 to 29 with type 1 diabetes.

DNA for the CDR3: TGTGCCAGCTCACTCCGGGACAGGGGGCAAGGGTACACTGAAGCTTTCTTT. It specifies CASSLRDRGQGYTEAFF. The chain links TRBV18 to TRBJ1-1, with 12 nucleotides matching TRBD1. This CDR3 has 17 residues. Germline values: CDR1 KGHSH, CDR2 LQKENI. V dropped 4 bases and J dropped 3; count of bases not matched to a gene: 9. Drawing the rest from reference TRBV18 and TRBJ1-1, the complete variable domain is NAGVMQNPRHLVRRRGQEARLRCSPMKGHSHVYWYRQLPEEGLKFMVYLQKENIIDESGMPKERFSAEFPKEGPSILRIQQVVRGDSAAYFCASSLRDRGQGYTEAFFGQGTRLTVV.